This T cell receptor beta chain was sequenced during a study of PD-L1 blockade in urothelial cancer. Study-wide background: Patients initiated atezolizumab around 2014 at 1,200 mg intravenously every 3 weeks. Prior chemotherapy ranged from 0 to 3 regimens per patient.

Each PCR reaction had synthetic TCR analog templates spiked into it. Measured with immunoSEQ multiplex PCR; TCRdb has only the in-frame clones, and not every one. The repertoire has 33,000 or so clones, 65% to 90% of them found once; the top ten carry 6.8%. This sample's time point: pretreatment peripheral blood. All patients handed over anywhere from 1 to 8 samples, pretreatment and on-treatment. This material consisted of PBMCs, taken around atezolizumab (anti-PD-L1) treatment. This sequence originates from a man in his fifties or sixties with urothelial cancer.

The CDR3 coding sequence is TGTGCCAGCAGCGGGACAGCTAACTCTGGAAACACCATATATTTT. Translated: CASSGTANSGNTIYF. The rearrangement links TRBV9 to TRBJ1-3, with a tentative D call TRBD1 (6 bases). The germline V and J ends were trimmed by 3 bases and 0 bases, with 10 bases remaining between them. CDR3 length: 15 amino acids. CDR1 SGDLS and CDR2 YYNGEE come from the germline V gene.